A single sample gave rise to the 10 T cell receptor beta chains below, sequenced in a study of neurological immune-mediated disorders (dated by TCRdb to the late 2010s). In the paper's terms, the time point label means: longitudinal time-point 3. Receptor amplification or capture employed 5' RACE. Instrument used: Illumina HiSeq 2500. In TCRdb, the public reads were trimmed at Q25 with fastp and aligned with MiXCR, with productive beta chains retained. Every entry covers one CDR3 protein and lists the most common genes and DNA from its rows. This sample holds more than 40,000 distinct CDR3 sequences; approximately 12% were observed only once. Around 9% of the sample is held by the ten biggest clonotypes. The source material was PBMCs. Receptor source: a male donor with HTLV-1-associated myelopathy (HAM/TSP).

Note on this clonotype: A much larger clone differs by one base, so this may be a read error. CDR3 coding DNA: TGCAGTGCTAGTAAATTTTATGAAGGTTTCTTT. The encoded protein is CSASKFYEGFF. This chain links TRBV20-1 with TRBJ1-1; unclear D gene. Germline CDR1 DFQATT, CDR2 SNEGSKA (reference sequence). This CDR3 comprises 11 residues.

This clonotype has ten or more counts. CDR3 residues: CASSRQGRGEKLFF. The CDR3 DNA is TGTGCCAGCAGCCGTCAGGGAAGAGGTGAAAAACTGTTTTTT. The V gene is TRBV7-2, the J gene TRBJ1-4; possible D gene TRBD1, 5 bases. CDR3 length equals 14 residues. Per the germline V gene, CDR1 is SGHTA and CDR2 is FQGNSA. Trimming left V 5 bases short and J 7 bases short, with 14 bases between.

This clonotype was seen at least ten times. The CDR3 sequence is CASSFLAGSSSGNTIYF. The CDR3 DNA sequence: TGTGCCAGCAGCTTCCTAGCGGGCTCGTCGTCTGGAAACACCATATATTTT. The chain couples TRBV7-2 to TRBJ1-3; no firm D call. The CDR3 has 17 residues. The ends were cut back, 3 bases at V and 1 base at J, with 16 bases in the middle. Per the germline V gene, CDR1 is SGHTA and CDR2 is FQGNSA.

This clonotype was counted ten times or more. This chain joins TRBV7-9 and TRBJ2-1; 12 bases agree with TRBD2. Germline V gene sequence: CDR1 SEHNR, CDR2 FQNEAQ (reference sequence). CDR3 length: 16 residues. Trimming took 2 bases from V and 11 from J; bases not matched to a gene: 10. The CDR3 protein is CASSLMLAGGLEKQFF. CDR3 DNA sequence: TGTGCCAGCAGCTTAATGCTAGCGGGGGGGCTCGAAAAGCAGTTCTTC.

This clonotype was found many times. V usage is TRBV3-1 and J usage is TRBJ2-2; 7 bases match TRBD1. Germline V lookup: CDR1 LGHDT, CDR2 YNNKEL (reference sequence). Trimming took 4 bases from V and 2 from J; bases not matched to a gene: 4. This CDR3 has 15 amino acids. The CDR3 sequence: CASSRRQGNTGELFF. The CDR3 region has the DNA TGTGCCAGCAGCCGTAGACAGGGTAACACCGGGGAGCTGTTTTTT.

The chain couples TRBV30 to TRBJ1-2; weak D call: TRBD1 (5 bases). V lost 2 bases and J lost 8, with 9 bases in between. Germline-derived CDR1 and CDR2 are GTSNPN and SVGIG (reference sequence). The CDR3 has 11 amino acids. The chain's CDR3 is CAWSPGYGYTF. Here the CDR3 DNA reads TGTGCCTGGAGTCCAGGGTACGGCTACACCTTC.

This clonotype has only one observation. Lacking the conserved final phenylalanine or tryptophan, this CDR3 likely reflects a read error. The chain recombines TRBV5-1 with TRBJ2-5; D ambiguous. The V end lost 2 bases, the J end lost 0 bases, and 11 bases lay between the germline ends. Germline values: CDR1 SGHRS, CDR2 YFSETQ. This CDR3 spans 15 amino acids. The CDR3 nucleotides read TGCGCCAGCAGCTTAGATGGAGCAAACCAAGAGACCCAGTACTTA. This gives the protein CASSLDGANQETQYL.

This clonotype was observed many times. The chain combines TRBV24-1 with TRBJ2-5; TRBD1 is a possible D gene (6 bases). CDR3 length: 15 residues. V was cut by 0 bases and J by 2 bases, with 9 bases left in between. CDR1 is KGHDR and CDR2 is SFDVKD in the germline V gene. This CDR3 is CATSDLGTTQETQYF. The CDR3 nucleotides are TGTGCCACCAGTGATTTGGGGACAACTCAAGAGACCCAGTACTTC.

This clonotype showed up many times. This sequence joins TRBV5-1 and TRBJ1-1, with 9 bases lining up with TRBD1. Trimming at V came to 3 bases and at J to 5 bases, leaving 5 bases not matched to a gene. This CDR3 has 14 amino acids. Germline values: CDR1 SGHRS, CDR2 YFSETQ. CDR3 in DNA: TGCGCCAGCAGCTGGAACAGGGGGCAAACTGAAGCTTTCTTT. It is translated as CASSWNRGQTEAFF.

The table lists this clonotype with many counts. The rearrangement joins TRBV6-4 to TRBJ1-5; D unresolved. This CDR3 has 13 amino acids. CDR1 is MRHNA and CDR2 is SNTAGT in the germline V gene. Deletions cut 4 bases from V and 4 bases from J, with 8 bases between. DNA of the CDR3: TGTGCCAGCAGTGCTGAAGGTAATCAGCCCCAGCATTTT. It yields the protein CASSAEGNQPQHF.